This T cell receptor beta chain was captured by sequencing in a study of T cells in Graves' hyperthyroidism and ophthalmopathy. Unmatched junction bases numbered 7, after V lost 3 bases and J lost 6 bases. Germline V CDR1 and CDR2: SGDLS, YYNGEE. The CDR3 is made up of 14 amino acids. Template material for amplifying TCR beta CDR3 regions consisted of RNA transcripts. The TCR CDR3 first-round RT-PCR relied on the HTBI primer set. TCRdb passed the multiplex PCR reads through MiXCR, listing each CDR3 protein once. The sample has hundreds of thousands of distinct CDR3 sequences, about 43% seen once; the top ten hold 8.2%.

The sequenced sample consisted of peripheral blood or thyroid tissue (not recorded which). The sequence was collected from a woman younger than 35 with Graves' hyperthyroidism. The rearrangement uses TRBV9 and TRBJ1-2, with TRBD1 matching 8 bases. As DNA, the CDR3 is TGTGCCAGCAGCGCCAGGACAGGGACGGATGGCTACACCTTC. Protein product: CASSARTGTDGYTF.